The 29 T cell receptor beta chains below all came from one sample that was sequenced in a study of cytomegalovirus exposure and HLA in healthy donors. Researchers ran the PCR with 60 Vbeta and 13 Jbeta primers. Sequencing was performed with immunoSEQ multiplex PCR; in TCRdb, only in-frame clones are kept and a portion is missing. The data hold tens of thousands of clones, with 65% to 80% observed a single time. Sequenced input: PBMCs. These receptors were obtained from a female donor in good health and CMV-seronegative.

This chain connects TRBV9 to TRBJ1-1; 12 nucleotides align to TRBD1. V lost 3 bases and J lost 2; bases outside the gene matches: 5. Germline V gene sequence: CDR1 SGDLS, CDR2 YYNGEE. CDR3 length: 16 amino acids. In DNA form, the CDR3 reads TGTGCCAGCAGCGCCCCGGGACAGGGGGCCAACACTGAAGCTTTCTTT. Translating it yields CASSAPGQGANTEAFF.

The V gene is TRBV27, the J gene TRBJ2-5; 13 positions match TRBD2. The J call may be in error: the DNA end matches TRBJ2-7 better. The CDR3 covers 14 residues. Germline V gene sequence: CDR1 MNHEY, CDR2 SMNVEV (reference sequence). The CDR3 loop reads CASRPGLAGYEQYF. For the CDR3, the DNA is TGTGCCAGCAGACCGGGACTAGCGGGATACGAGCAGTACTTC.

As to this clone: One end of the junction varies from germline; a read error may be responsible. This chain connects TRBV7-7 to TRBJ2-1; 9 positions agree with TRBD1. Germline assignment: CDR1 SSHAT and CDR2 FNYEAQ (reference sequence). The CDR3 covers 12 residues. The CDR3 coding sequence is TGTGCTAGCAGCCCAGATGGGACAGGGCTGTTCTTC. Translated: CASSPDGTGLFF.

In its sample, this clone was seen a few times. The genes are TRBV5-8 and TRBJ1-2, with D maybe TRBD1 (6 bases). The V and J ends lost 7 bases and 2 bases respectively, with 9 bases between them. The V gene's germline CDR1 is SGHTS and CDR2 YDEGEE. This CDR3 has 12 residues. The CDR3 region has the DNA TGTGCCAGCGCACAGGGAAACTATGGCTACACCTTC. Translated: CASAQGNYGYTF. Supplemented by reference TRBV5-8 and TRBJ1-2, the full variable domain reads EAGVTQSPTHLIKTRGQQATLRCSPISGHTSVYWYQQALGLGLQFLLWYDEGEERNRGNFPPRFSGRQFPNYSSELNVNALELEDSALYLCASAQGNYGYTFGSGTRLTVV.

J is TRBJ2-1 and V is TRBV11-2; TRBD2 is a possible D gene (7 bases). This CDR3 is 15 amino acids long. From germline, CDR1 is SGHAT and CDR2 FQNNGV. Between the trimmed V and J ends, which lost 2 bases and 5 bases, there was a span of 13 bases. CDR3 in amino acids: CASSLYREGHNEQFF. The CDR3 DNA sequence: TGTGCCAGCAGCTTATACAGGGAGGGTCACAATGAGCAGTTCTTC.

The gene calls are TRBV18 and TRBJ1-4; D unclear. This CDR3 is 12 amino acids long. Trimming took off 3 bases at V and 4 bases at J, with 3 bases between the two ends. Per the germline V gene, CDR1 is KGHSH and CDR2 is LQKENI. In DNA, the CDR3 is TGTGCCAGCTCACCCCGTAATGAAAAACTGTTTTTT. Encoded protein: CASSPRNEKLFF.

V gene TRBV19 combines with J gene TRBJ1-5, with 8 bases aligning to TRBD1. With V trimmed by 3 bases and J by 0 bases, 4 bases remained unmatched. The CDR3 length is 16 residues. Germline lookup yields CDR1 LNHDA and CDR2 SQIVND (reference sequence). CDR3 residues: CASSIRTGNSNQPQHF. CDR3 coding DNA: TGTGCCAGTAGTATTAGGACAGGGAATAGCAATCAGCCCCAGCATTTT.

The chain couples TRBV27 to TRBJ1-6, with D unresolved. Germline values: CDR1 MNHEY, CDR2 SMNVEV (reference sequence). The CDR3 sequence is 14 residues long. V gave up 6 bases and J gave up 0 bases, with 6 bases separating them. The CDR3 loop reads CASRVSSYNSPLHF. CDR3 DNA: TGTGCCAGCAGGGTTAGCTCCTATAATTCACCCCTCCACTTT.

This clone was seen once. The chain recombines TRBV5-8 with TRBJ2-7, with D perhaps TRBD1 (5 bases). Trimming took 4 bases from V and 2 from J, leaving 13 bases between them. This CDR3 contains 14 residues. Germline V gene lookup returns CDR1 SGHTS and CDR2 YDEGEE. CDR3 sequence reads: CASSMGPGPYEQYF. CDR3 nucleotides: TGTGCCAGCAGCATGGGGCCTGGGCCCTACGAGCAGTACTTC.

The J gene is TRBJ2-2, the V gene TRBV11-1; D is ambiguous. Trimming removed 2 bases at V and 10 bases at J, with 11 bases between. In germline, CDR1 is SGHAT, CDR2 FQDESV (reference sequence). This CDR3 is 13 amino acids long. CDR3 amino acids: CASSLNEVTELFF. DNA for the CDR3: TGTGCCAGCAGCTTAAATGAGGTGACGGAGCTGTTTTTT.

This chain connects TRBV28 to TRBJ2-1, with 10 bases lining up with TRBD2. Germline loops: CDR1 MDHEN, CDR2 SYDVKM. V gave up 8 bases and J gave up 0 bases; unmatched junction bases: 4. The CDR3 runs to 15 residues. CDR3 nucleotide sequence: TGTGCCAGCGGCTTAGCGGGAGGCTCCTACAATGAGCAGTTCTTC. It translates to CASGLAGGSYNEQFF.

The gene calls are TRBV5-1 and TRBJ2-7; 12 bases align to TRBD2. V shed 3 bases, J shed 0 bases, and the junction held 4 bases outside the gene matches. CDR1 is SGHRS and CDR2 is YFSETQ in the germline V gene. The CDR3 is 16 residues long. CDR3 nucleotide sequence: TGCGCCAGCAGCTCCGGACTAGCGGGATTCTCCTACGAGCAGTACTTC. Its translation is CASSSGLAGFSYEQYF.

There are a few counts of this clone. CDR3 sequence: CASASTQAYGYTF. CDR3 nucleotide sequence: TGTGCCAGCGCCAGTACTCAGGCCTATGGCTACACCTTC. The chain combines TRBV6-5 with TRBJ1-2; D remains unclear. The ends were cut back, 8 bases at V and 4 bases at J, with 14 bases in the middle. Per germline, CDR1 MNHEY and CDR2 SVGAGI. The CDR3 is made up of 13 amino acids.

The chain joins TRBV6-5 to TRBJ2-7; 7 nucleotides match TRBD1. CDR3 length equals 13 residues. J gave up 2 bases and V 6 bases, and 4 bases lay outside the gene matches. CDR1 and CDR2 from the germline V gene are MNHEY and SVGAGI. The CDR3 DNA reads as TGTGCCAGCAGGTTAACAGGGGCCTACGAGCAGTACTTC. It specifies CASRLTGAYEQYF.

This clone is classed as large. The chain is built from TRBV14 and TRBJ2-7; 13 nucleotides match TRBD2. With V trimmed by 0 bases and J by 3 bases, 5 bases remained unmatched. The CDR3 contains 17 residues. Germline-derived CDR1 and CDR2 are SGHDN and FVKESK. As DNA, the CDR3 is TGTGCCAGCAGCCAAGAAGGACTAGCGGGAGTCGACTACGAGCAGTACTTC. Residues: CASSQEGLAGVDYEQYF.

The chain has TRBV2 and TRBJ2-1; D is possibly TRBD2 (7 bases). The V and J ends lost 8 bases and 8 bases respectively, with 22 bases between them. The CDR3 is made up of 15 amino acids. CDR1 is SNHLY and CDR2 is FYNNEI in the germline V gene. CDR3 protein: CASYTEGGGRHEQFF. The CDR3 DNA reads TGTGCCAGCTACACTGAGGGGGGGGGCCGACATGAGCAGTTCTTC.

This clone was detected a few times. This chain uses TRBV7-3 with TRBJ1-1; TRBD1 agrees at 9 bases. The CDR3 consists of 17 residues. V gave up 4 bases and J gave up 0 bases; unmatched junction bases: 9. The germline CDR1 and CDR2 sequences are SGHTA and FQGTGA. The CDR3 nucleotides read TGTGCCAGCAGCTCATACGGGACAGGGAAGATGAACACTGAAGCTTTCTTT. Protein: CASSSYGTGKMNTEAFF. The variable domain in full, completed from reference TRBV7-3 and TRBJ1-1, reads GAGVSQTPSNKVTEKGKYVELRCDPISGHTALYWYRQSLGQGPEFLIYFQGTGAADDSGLPNDRFFAVRPEGSVSTLKIQRTERGDSAVYLCASSSYGTGKMNTEAFFGQGTRLTVV.

This clone has more than one count but fewer than ten. This chain uses TRBV6-1 with TRBJ2-5; TRBD1 agrees at 9 bases. The V and J ends lost 2 bases and 2 bases, in that order; junction bases with no gene match: 6. This CDR3 region has 16 residues. In germline, CDR1 is MNHNS, CDR2 SASEGT. CDR3 sequence: CASSEIGGTGQETQYF. For the CDR3, the DNA is TGTGCCAGCAGTGAAATCGGAGGGACAGGGCAAGAGACCCAGTACTTC.

The chain is built from TRBV28 and TRBJ2-7, with 10 bases aligning to TRBD2. There are 14 residues in the CDR3. Germline V gene sequence: CDR1 MDHEN, CDR2 SYDVKM. V trimming: 4 bases; J trimming: 9 bases; junction bases outside the gene matches: 9. The CDR3 region is CASSSGTSVLGQYF. The CDR3 DNA reads as TGTGCCAGCAGTTCCGGGACTAGCGTCTTAGGGCAGTACTTC.

Only a few counts were recorded for this clone. The chain combines TRBV28 with TRBJ1-3; D call uncertain. The CDR3 is 13 amino acids. Trimming cost V 6 bases and J 8 bases, with 14 bases left between them. CDR1 MDHEN and CDR2 SYDVKM come from the germline V gene. In nucleotides, the CDR3 is TGTGCCAGCAGACGGGAGTTGGCGGACACCATATATTTT. Amino acids: CASRRELADTIYF.

This clone has only one observation. The chain employs TRBV30 and TRBJ1-4; D is unresolved. The germline V gene encodes CDR1 GTSNPN and CDR2 SVGIG (reference sequence). The CDR3 is 15 residues long. With 2 bases removed from V and 8 bases from J, the gap between germline ends came to 18 bases. CDR3 coding DNA: TGTGCCTGGAGTTCTGCGGCCCCGGCGCGGGAAAAACTGTTTTTT. The encoded protein is CAWSSAAPAREKLFF.

This chain uses TRBV10-3 with TRBJ1-4, with TRBD1 matching 7 bases. Germline CDR1 ENHRY, CDR2 SYGVKD. The CDR3 is made up of 15 amino acids. V was pared by 0 bases and J by 8 bases, with 6 bases of the junction left unmatched. The CDR3 DNA sequence: TGTGCCATCAGTGAGTCAGAGGGGGCGCGGGAAAAACTGTTTTTT. This sequence encodes CAISESEGAREKLFF.

This clone was seen just once. The gene calls are TRBV18 and TRBJ2-6; D is uncertain. Between the trimmed V and J ends, which lost 0 bases and 1 base, there was a span of 7 bases. CDR3 length: 16 amino acids. Per germline, CDR1 KGHSH and CDR2 LQKENI. The CDR3 here is CASSPPPLSGANVLTF. In DNA form, the CDR3 reads TGTGCCAGCTCACCACCACCCCTATCTGGGGCCAACGTCCTGACTTTC.

V and J are TRBV27 and TRBJ2-3, with D perhaps TRBD1 (6 bases). CDR3 length equals 16 residues. V gave up 3 bases and J gave up 7 bases, with 20 bases separating them. Germline V gives CDR1 MNHEY, CDR2 SMNVEV (reference sequence). The CDR3 spells CASSFRGQTVVNTQYF. The CDR3 bases are TGTGCCAGCAGTTTTCGCGGACAGACGGTGGTAAATACGCAGTATTTT.

The gene calls are TRBV6-5 and TRBJ2-7, with a weak D call TRBD2 (6 bases). With 2 bases removed from V and 2 bases from J, the gap between germline ends came to 13 bases. This CDR3 spans 15 amino acids. CDR1 and CDR2 (germline): MNHEY, SVGAGI. The CDR3: CASSYAGKLTYEQYF. The CDR3 DNA reads as TGTGCCAGCAGTTACGCGGGGAAATTGACCTACGAGCAGTACTTC.

This rearrangement joins TRBV28 to TRBJ1-2; no reliable D call. The germline V gene encodes CDR1 MDHEN and CDR2 SYDVKM. This CDR3 region has 11 residues. Between the trimmed V and J ends, which lost 6 bases and 4 bases, there was a span of 6 bases. CDR3 DNA: TGTGCCAGCAGGACGGGCTATGGCTACACCTTC. It codes for CASRTGYGYTF.

The chain has TRBV7-3 and TRBJ2-1, with D possibly matching TRBD2 (5 bases). The CDR3 consists of 15 residues. The germline V gene has CDR1 SGHTA and CDR2 FQGTGA. V lost 5 bases and J lost 1, with 12 bases in between. The CDR3 protein is CASSEYTSSYNEQFF. The CDR3 DNA is TGTGCCAGCAGCGAGTACACTAGTTCCTACAATGAGCAGTTCTTC.

In its sample, this clone was seen once. This chain links TRBV10-3 with TRBJ2-3; the D gene is possibly TRBD2 (6 bases). Trimming removed 11 bases from V and 4 bases from J, with 19 bases in between. This CDR3 contains 14 residues. CDR1 and CDR2 (germline): ENHRY, SYGVKD. The CDR3 bases are TGTGCCGCCTGGCCGGGGGTCGGGGCAGATACGCAGTATTTT. Protein product: CAAWPGVGADTQYF.

The CDR3 here is CASTATGGFGNTIYF. CDR3 sequence (DNA): TGTGCCAGCACCGCGACAGGGGGCTTTGGAAACACCATATATTTT. The chain joins TRBV28 to TRBJ1-3, with 10 bases fitting TRBD1. V lost 7 bases, J lost 3 bases, and 6 bases stayed unmatched. The CDR3 length is 15 residues. Germline V lookup: CDR1 MDHEN, CDR2 SYDVKM.